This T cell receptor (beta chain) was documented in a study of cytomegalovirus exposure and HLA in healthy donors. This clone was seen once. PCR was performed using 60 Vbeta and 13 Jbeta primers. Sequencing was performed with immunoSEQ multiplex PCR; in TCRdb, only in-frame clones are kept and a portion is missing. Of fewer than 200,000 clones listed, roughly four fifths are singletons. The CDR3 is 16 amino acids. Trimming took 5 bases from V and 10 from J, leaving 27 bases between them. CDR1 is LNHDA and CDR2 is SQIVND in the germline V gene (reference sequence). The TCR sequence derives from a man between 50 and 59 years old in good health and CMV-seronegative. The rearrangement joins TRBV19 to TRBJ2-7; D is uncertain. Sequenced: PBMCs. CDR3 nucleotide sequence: TGTGCCAGTAGTCCTTACTCCCGTCAGACTCTTACTCTCCAGTACTTC. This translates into CASSPYSRQTLTLQYF.